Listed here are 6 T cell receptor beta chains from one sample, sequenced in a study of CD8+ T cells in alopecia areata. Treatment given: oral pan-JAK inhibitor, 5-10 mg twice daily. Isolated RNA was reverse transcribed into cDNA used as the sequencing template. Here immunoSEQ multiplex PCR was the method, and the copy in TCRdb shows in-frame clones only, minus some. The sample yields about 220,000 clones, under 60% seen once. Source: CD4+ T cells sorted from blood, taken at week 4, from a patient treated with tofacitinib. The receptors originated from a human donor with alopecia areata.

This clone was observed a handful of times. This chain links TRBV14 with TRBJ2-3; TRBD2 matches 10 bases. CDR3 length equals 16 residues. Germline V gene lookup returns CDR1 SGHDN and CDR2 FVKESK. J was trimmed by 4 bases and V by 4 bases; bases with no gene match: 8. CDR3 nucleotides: TGTGCCAGCAGCCCCAGCGGGGGGGCCGCCTCAGATACGCAGTATTTT. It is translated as CASSPSGGAASDTQYF.

This CDR3 is CASSLERSLQETQYF. CDR3 bases: TGCGCCAGCAGCTTGGAGAGGAGTCTCCAAGAGACCCAGTACTTC. The rearrangement uses TRBV5-1 and TRBJ2-5; D call uncertain. Between the trimmed V and J ends, which lost 0 bases and 1 base, there was a span of 10 bases. In germline, CDR1 is SGHRS, CDR2 YFSETQ. The CDR3 contains 15 residues. Variable domain in full (rest from reference TRBV5-1 and TRBJ2-5): KAGVTQTPRYLIKTRGQQVTLSCSPISGHRSVSWYQQTPGQGLQFLFEYFSETQRNKGNFPGRFSGRQFSNSRSEMNVSTLELGDSALYLCASSLERSLQETQYFGPGTRLLVL.

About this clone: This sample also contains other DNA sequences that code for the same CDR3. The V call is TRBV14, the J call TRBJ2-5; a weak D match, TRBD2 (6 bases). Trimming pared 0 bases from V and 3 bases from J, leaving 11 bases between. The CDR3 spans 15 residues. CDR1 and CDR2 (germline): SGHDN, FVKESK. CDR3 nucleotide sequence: TGTGCCAGCAGCCAAGATCCAGCGGGTAAAGAGACCCAGTACTTC. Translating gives CASSQDPAGKETQYF.

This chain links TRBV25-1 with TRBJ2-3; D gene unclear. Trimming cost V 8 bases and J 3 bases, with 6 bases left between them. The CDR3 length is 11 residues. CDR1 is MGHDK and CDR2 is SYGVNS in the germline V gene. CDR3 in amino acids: CASAQTDTQYF. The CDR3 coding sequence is TGTGCCAGCGCCCAAACAGATACGCAGTATTTT.

CDR3 residues: CASSSGLGVNSPLHF. The CDR3 nucleotides are TGTGCCAGCAGCTCGGGACTAGGGGTCAATTCACCCCTCCACTTT. V is TRBV7-3 and J is TRBJ1-6, with TRBD1 as a possible D gene (5 bases). Trimming left V 4 bases short and J 7 bases short, with 14 bases between. Germline values: CDR1 SGHTA, CDR2 FQGTGA. This CDR3 has 15 residues.

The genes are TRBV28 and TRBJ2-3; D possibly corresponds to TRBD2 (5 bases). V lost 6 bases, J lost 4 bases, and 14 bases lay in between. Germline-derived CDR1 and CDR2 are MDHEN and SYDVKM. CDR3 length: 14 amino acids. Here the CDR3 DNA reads TGTGCCAGCAGCTCCGGGATGTTACCAGATACGCAGTATTTT. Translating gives CASSSGMLPDTQYF.